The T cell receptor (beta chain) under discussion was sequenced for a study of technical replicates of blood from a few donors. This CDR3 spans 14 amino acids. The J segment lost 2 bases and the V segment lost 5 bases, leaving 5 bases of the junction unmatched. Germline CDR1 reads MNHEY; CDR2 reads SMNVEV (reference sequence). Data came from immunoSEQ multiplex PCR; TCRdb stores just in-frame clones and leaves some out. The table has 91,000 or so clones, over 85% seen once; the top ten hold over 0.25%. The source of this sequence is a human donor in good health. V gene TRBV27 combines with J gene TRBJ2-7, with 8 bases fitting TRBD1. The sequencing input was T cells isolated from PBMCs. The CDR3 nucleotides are TGTGCCAGCAGTCCACGACAGGGGACCTACGAGCAGTACTTC. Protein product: CASSPRQGTYEQYF.